The 5 T cell receptor beta chains reported below all come from one sample, sequenced in a study of blood T cell repertoires in COVID-19. Libraries were prepared by immunoSEQ multiplex PCR; TCRdb keeps only in-frame clonotypes and omits some of them. The sample shows about 100,000 clones, 91% of them seen only once. The sample comprised peripheral blood. The receptors derive from a man aged 45 to 65 with active COVID-19.

The gene calls are TRBV6-5 and TRBJ1-2; D is possibly TRBD1 (5 bases). This CDR3 has 12 residues. Germline CDR1 reads MNHEY; CDR2 reads SVGAGI. V was trimmed by 11 bases and J by 2 bases, leaving 12 bases between them. The CDR3 region has the DNA TGTGCCGCGGGGCGTTACAACTATGGCTACACCTTC. Translated, it gives CAAGRYNYGYTF.

This clone was seen repeatedly, ten times or more. The chain recombines TRBV6-5 with TRBJ2-4; TRBD2 is a possible D gene (6 bases). The length of the CDR3 is 13 residues. Trimming removed 9 bases at V and 0 bases at J, with 9 bases between. Germline CDR1 reads MNHEY; CDR2 reads SVGAGI. The CDR3 protein is CASTGLAKNIQYF. The CDR3 nucleotides are TGTGCCAGTACGGGACTAGCCAAAAACATTCAGTACTTC.

The rearrangement links TRBV7-9 to TRBJ2-2, with D possibly being TRBD2 (5 bases). CDR1 SEHNR and CDR2 FQNEAQ come from the germline V gene (reference sequence). The CDR3 runs to 16 residues. V lost 6 bases to trimming and J lost 3 bases, with 17 bases between them. The CDR3 nucleotides are TGTGCCAGCAGGAGTGAGTTCGGGGTGGACACCGGGGAGCTGTTTTTT. Its protein is CASRSEFGVDTGELFF.

The chain has TRBV5-6 and TRBJ1-5; no definite D call. Germline CDR1 is SGHDT and CDR2 is YYEEEE. This CDR3 spans 16 amino acids. The V end was cut by 4 bases, the J end by 0 bases, with 14 bases between. The CDR3 reads CASSRGGQYSNQPQHF. The CDR3 DNA is TGTGCCAGCAGCCGGGGAGGGCAATATAGCAATCAGCCCCAGCATTTT.

V gene TRBV18 combines with J gene TRBJ2-1, with 14 bases lining up with TRBD2. The CDR3 runs 16 residues. Germline V lookup: CDR1 KGHSH, CDR2 LQKENI. The junction had 11 bases not matched to a gene; V was cut back by 4 bases and J by 12 bases. Here the CDR3 DNA reads TGTGCCAGCTCACTATCGTTTGGACTAGCGGGAGGCCGGCAGTTCTTC. It translates to CASSLSFGLAGGRQFF.